This TCR beta chain was profiled in a study of CD8+CD57+ T cells in acquired aplastic anemia. Across the whole study: Average DNA yield from sorted CD4+ and CD8+ cells was 3.2 ug. Overall study results and limits: Researchers reported that CD8+ Simpson's diversity was not significantly different in patients versus controls. The same twenty-nine CD8+ CDR3 sequences occurred in patients and in controls.

CDR1 is SGDLS, CDR2 YYNGEE, per germline. The V end was cut by 4 bases, the J end by 0 bases, with 14 bases between. The CDR3 consists of 17 residues. Flow cytometry had shown expanded CD8+CD57+ cells in the patients chosen for sequencing. Patient blood was sampled before any therapy had been received. Remarks on this clonotype: The antigen is unknown.

The template for TCR beta VDJ and CDR3 sequence profiling was genomic DNA. TCRdb analysed the reads with MiXCR anew, one entry per CDR3 protein. The sample includes roughly 280,000 distinct CDR3 sequences, 56% of them seen just once. The genes are TRBV9 and TRBJ2-6; weak D call: TRBD2 (5 bases). The TCR comes from a human donor with aplastic anemia. The sequenced sample consisted of sorted CD4+, CD8+, or CD8+CD57+ T cells (not recorded which) from PBMCs. The CDR3 nucleotides read TGTGCCAGCAGCCCCACAGAGGGTTCCTCTGGGGCCAACGTCCTGACTTTC. It codes for CASSPTEGSSGANVLTF.